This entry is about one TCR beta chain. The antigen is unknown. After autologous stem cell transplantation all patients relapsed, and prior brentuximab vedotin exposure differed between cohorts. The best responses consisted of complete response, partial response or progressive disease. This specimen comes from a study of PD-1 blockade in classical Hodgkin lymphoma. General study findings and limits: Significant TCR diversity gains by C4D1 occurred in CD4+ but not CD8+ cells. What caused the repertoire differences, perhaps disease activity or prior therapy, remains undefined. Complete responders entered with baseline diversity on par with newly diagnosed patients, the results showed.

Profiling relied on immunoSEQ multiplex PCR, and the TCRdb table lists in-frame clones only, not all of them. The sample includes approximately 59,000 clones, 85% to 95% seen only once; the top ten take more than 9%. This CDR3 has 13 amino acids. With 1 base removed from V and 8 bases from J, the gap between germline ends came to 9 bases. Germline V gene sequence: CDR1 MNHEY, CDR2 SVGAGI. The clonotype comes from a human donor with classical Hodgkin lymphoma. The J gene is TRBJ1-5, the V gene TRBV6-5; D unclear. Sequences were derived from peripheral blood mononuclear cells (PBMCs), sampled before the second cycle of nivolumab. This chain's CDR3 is CASSYFHGEPQHF. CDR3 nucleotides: TGTGCCAGCAGTTACTTCCACGGGGAGCCCCAGCATTTT.